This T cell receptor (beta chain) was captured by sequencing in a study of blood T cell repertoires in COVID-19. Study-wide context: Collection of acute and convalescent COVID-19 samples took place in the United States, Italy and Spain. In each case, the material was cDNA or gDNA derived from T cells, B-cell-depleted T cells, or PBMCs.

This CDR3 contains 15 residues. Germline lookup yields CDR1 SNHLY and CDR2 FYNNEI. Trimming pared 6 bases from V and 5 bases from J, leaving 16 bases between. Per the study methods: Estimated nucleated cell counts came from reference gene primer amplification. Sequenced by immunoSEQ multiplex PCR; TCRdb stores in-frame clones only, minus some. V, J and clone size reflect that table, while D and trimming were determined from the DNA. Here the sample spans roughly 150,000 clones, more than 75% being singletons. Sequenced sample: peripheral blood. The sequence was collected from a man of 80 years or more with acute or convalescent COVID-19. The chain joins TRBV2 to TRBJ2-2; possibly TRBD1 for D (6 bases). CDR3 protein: CASSKQGLETGELFF. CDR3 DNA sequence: TGTGCCAGCAGCAAACAGGGTTTGGAGACCGGGGAGCTGTTTTTT.